This TCR beta chain was found in a study of breast tumors, draining lymph nodes, adjacent tissues. Study observations and caveats: Compared with lymph nodes, tumors were less diverse; compared with nontumor tissue, more.

Turning to this clonotype: Its antigen remains unidentified. A much larger clone is a single base away; this may be a read error.

Axillary draining lymph nodes of breast cancer patients supplied the node samples. J gave up 6 bases and V 4 bases, and 10 bases lay outside the gene matches. Germline CDR1 is DFQATT and CDR2 is SNEGSKA (reference sequence). The CDR3 runs 16 residues. TCRdb reprocessed the multiplex PCR reads with MiXCR, giving one entry per CDR3 protein. The top ten hold more than 0.95% of the sample, which has about 270,000 distinct CDR3 sequences, 30% to 35% seen once. V usage is TRBV20-1 and J usage is TRBJ2-3; TRBD2 agrees at 13 bases. The sequenced material came from axillary lymph node tissue. The receptor was derived from a female donor with breast cancer. Some clones in this sample may be carry-over from other donors' samples. In nucleotides, the CDR3 is TGCAGTGCTAACGTAGGACTAGCGGGAGCGGGGGATACGCAGTATTTT. Its protein product is CSANVGLAGAGDTQYF.